The 9 T cell receptor beta chains in this list originate from one sample, sequenced in a study of T cell changes during pregnancy in multiple sclerosis. The table came from immunoSEQ multiplex PCR; TCRdb's copy has only in-frame clones and leaves some out. The sample shows 65,000 to 85,000 clones, approximately 91% of them seen only once. Sequences were derived from peripheral blood, sampled in the third trimester of pregnancy. Receptors originate from a female donor with multiple sclerosis, enrolled in a pregnancy study.

V gene TRBV5-1 combines with J gene TRBJ1-3; maybe TRBD1 (5 bases). Germline values: CDR1 SGHRS, CDR2 YFSETQ. V was cut by 4 bases and J by 1 base, with 6 bases left in between. This CDR3 is 13 amino acids long. The CDR3 here is CASSRGSGNTIYF. For the CDR3, the DNA is TGCGCCAGCAGCAGGGGTTCTGGAAACACCATATATTTT.

J is TRBJ2-3 and V is TRBV28; a possible D gene is TRBD2 (6 bases). Germline loops: CDR1 MDHEN, CDR2 SYDVKM. The CDR3 covers 13 residues. Trimming left V 11 bases short and J 7 bases short, with 19 bases between. CDR3 residues: CAARDSFYHTQYF. The CDR3 DNA follows: TGTGCCGCCCGGGACTCTTTCTATCATACGCAGTATTTT.

The chain carries TRBV11-2 and TRBJ1-3; D gene uncertain. V gave up 5 bases and J gave up 0 bases, with 14 bases separating them. Looked up from germline, CDR1 is SGHAT and CDR2 is FQNNGV. The length of the CDR3 is 16 residues. CDR3 region: CASSPRSVPSGNTIYF. CDR3 nucleotide sequence: TGTGCCAGCAGCCCACGGAGCGTCCCCTCTGGAAACACCATATATTTT.

This chain uses TRBV7-9 with TRBJ2-2; D possibly corresponds to TRBD2 (5 bases). This CDR3 has 16 residues. V lost 1 base to trimming and J lost 1 base, with 10 bases between them. CDR1 is SEHNR and CDR2 is FQNEAQ in the germline V gene (reference sequence). The CDR3 loop is CASSLGGLGNTGELFF. The CDR3 nucleotides read TGTGCCAGCAGCTTAGGCGGACTTGGGAACACCGGGGAGCTGTTTTTT.

The chain recombines TRBV28 with TRBJ1-1, with TRBD1 matching 8 bases. This CDR3 has 14 amino acids. CDR1 and CDR2 from the germline V gene are MDHEN and SYDVKM. J gave up 4 bases and V 6 bases, and 7 bases lay outside the gene matches. The CDR3 protein is CASRDKTGGTEAFF. In nucleotides, the CDR3 is TGTGCCAGCAGGGACAAAACAGGGGGCACTGAAGCTTTCTTT.

The chain carries TRBV28 and TRBJ2-3; no clear D gene. Trimming cost V 3 bases and J 2 bases, with 6 bases left between them. Germline V gives CDR1 MDHEN, CDR2 SYDVKM. The CDR3 spans 13 residues. CDR3 region: CASSFLFTDTQYF. The CDR3 region has the DNA TGTGCCAGCAGTTTCCTATTCACAGATACGCAGTATTTT.

The chain employs TRBV5-4 and TRBJ1-6; perhaps TRBD1 as D (6 bases). The CDR3 spans 15 residues. V was clipped by 4 bases and J by 10 bases, with 18 bases between them. Germline V gene lookup returns CDR1 SGHNT and CDR2 YYREEE (reference sequence). CDR3 amino acids: CASSTGNFGVSPLHF. The CDR3 DNA reads as TGTGCCAGCAGCACAGGGAATTTCGGGGTGTCACCCCTCCACTTT.

This chain joins TRBV7-3 and TRBJ2-1, with a possible D match to TRBD2 (6 bases). Germline values: CDR1 SGHTA, CDR2 FQGTGA. The CDR3 consists of 16 residues. Between the trimmed V and J ends, which lost 2 bases and 0 bases, there was a span of 11 bases. This CDR3 reads CASSLWAGSSYNEQFF. The CDR3 nucleotides are TGTGCCAGCAGCTTATGGGCGGGGAGCTCCTACAATGAGCAGTTCTTC. Supplemented by reference TRBV7-3 and TRBJ2-1, the full variable domain reads GAGVSQTPSNKVTEKGKYVELRCDPISGHTALYWYRQSLGQGPEFLIYFQGTGAADDSGLPNDRFFAVRPEGSVSTLKIQRTERGDSAVYLCASSLWAGSSYNEQFFGPGTRLTVL.

The chain joins TRBV12-5 to TRBJ1-4, with D possibly being TRBD1 (6 bases). Germline loops: CDR1 LGHNT, CDR2 FRNRAP. The CDR3 spans 14 residues. Trimming left V 5 bases short and J 5 bases short, with 12 bases between. The CDR3 DNA reads as TGTGCTAGTGGTCGACAGGCTAAAAATGAAAAACTGTTTTTT. The encoded protein is CASGRQAKNEKLFF. The full variable domain, in which reference TRBV12-5 and TRBJ1-4 provide the parts outside the CDR3, is DARVTQTPRHKVTEMGQEVTMRCQPILGHNTVFWYRQTMMQGLELLAYFRNRAPLDDSGMPKDRFSAEMPDATLATLKIQPSEPRDSAVYFCASGRQAKNEKLFFGSGTQLSVL.